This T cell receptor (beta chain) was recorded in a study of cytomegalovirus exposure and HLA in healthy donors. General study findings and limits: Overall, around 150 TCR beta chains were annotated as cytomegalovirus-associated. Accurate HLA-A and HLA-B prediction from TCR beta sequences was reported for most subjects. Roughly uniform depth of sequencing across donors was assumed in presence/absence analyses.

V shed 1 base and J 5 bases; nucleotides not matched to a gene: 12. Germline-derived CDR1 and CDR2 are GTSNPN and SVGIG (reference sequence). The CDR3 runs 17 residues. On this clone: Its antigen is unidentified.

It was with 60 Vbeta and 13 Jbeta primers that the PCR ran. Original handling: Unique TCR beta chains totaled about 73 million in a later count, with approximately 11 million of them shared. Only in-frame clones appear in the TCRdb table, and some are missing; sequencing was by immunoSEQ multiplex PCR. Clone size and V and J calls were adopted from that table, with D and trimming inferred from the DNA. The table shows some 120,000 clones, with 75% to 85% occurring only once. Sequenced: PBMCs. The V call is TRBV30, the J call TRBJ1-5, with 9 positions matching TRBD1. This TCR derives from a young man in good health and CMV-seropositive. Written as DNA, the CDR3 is TGTGCCTGGAGTGAAAAACCGGGACAGGGTGCGGATCAGCCCCAGCATTTT. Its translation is CAWSEKPGQGADQPQHF.